The clone carrying this T cell receptor (beta chain) appeared many times. TCRdb re-called the RACE reads through MiXCR, storing one row per CDR3 protein. The repertoire holds about 170,000 distinct CDR3 sequences, with around 30% as singletons. This record belongs to a study of human T cells and chemical hapten exposure. Study summary: Patients got weekly scalp diphenylcyclopropenone doses over the approximately 24-week study. Per-sample TCR yields varied mainly from small pooled library volume differences.

The time point here: patch test 3, about 24 weeks after DPC sensitization. Treatment in this sample: therapeutic diphenylcyclopropenone sensitization with weekly scalp DPC. V dropped 0 bases and J dropped 2 bases, with 8 bases sitting between them. The CDR3 covers 14 residues. Germline V gives CDR1 DFQATT, CDR2 SNEGSKA (reference sequence). The source is a woman in her late teens or twenties with alopecia areata. Some clones in this sample may be carry-over from other donors' samples. Sequenced material: whole blood, taken in connection with sensitization to the hapten diphenylcyclopropenone (DPC). This chain joins TRBV20-1 and TRBJ1-5; no clear D gene. CDR3 sequence (DNA): TGCAGTGCTAGAGATCTCGGGGGCAATCAGCCCCAGCATTTT. Its protein product is CSARDLGGNQPQHF.